This T cell receptor (beta chain) stems from a study of radiotherapy plus CTLA-4 blockade in lung cancer. In the case of this clone: Its antigen is still unknown.

Repertoires were generated with immunoSEQ multiplex PCR, while TCRdb's copy carries only in-frame clones and drops some. The sample has roughly 90,000 clones; around 76% are singletons. Whole-study findings and limits: Interferon-beta and early blood T cell clone dynamics reportedly predicted response best. Tumor-origin TCR clones grew in blood after radiotherapy plus ipilimumab.

V gave up 1 base and J gave up 10 bases; unmatched junction bases: 7. Germline V gene lookup returns CDR1 LNHNV and CDR2 YYDKDF (reference sequence). This CDR3 is built from 15 residues. The chain is built from TRBV15 and TRBJ2-1, with 10 bases identical to TRBD2. Specimen: peripheral blood, collected from a patient treated with radiotherapy plus ipilimumab. The sequence derives from a human donor with non-small cell lung cancer who had a partial response to radiotherapy plus ipilimumab. Some clones in this sample may be carry-over from other donors' samples. The CDR3 is CATSRGTSGLGEQFF. Here the CDR3 DNA reads TGTGCCACCAGCAGAGGGACTAGCGGTTTGGGGGAGCAGTTCTTC.